This T cell receptor (beta chain) was recorded in a study of beta chain features in type 1 diabetes. Study conclusions and caveats: Over-representation of high TCR-expressing cells was a possible consequence of cDNA sequencing. Among all four CD4+ subsets, Type 1 diabetes patients had TCRB CDR3s that were moderately but significantly shorter.

This clone was seen a few times. The antigen is unknown. V was clipped by 3 bases and J by 2 bases, with 10 bases between them. The CDR3 covers 13 residues. Germline V gives CDR1 SQVTM, CDR2 ANQGSEA. One heparinised blood draw, averaging roughly 120 mL, came from each donor. The authors sorted CD4+ naive, central memory, regulatory and stem cell-like memory cells via CD45RO/CCR7/CD25/CD127/CD95/CD27. What was sequenced were expressed TCRB transcripts, since all of the isolated RNA had been reverse transcribed. Sequencing used immunoSEQ multiplex PCR; TCRdb keeps in-frame clones, though not all of them. Seen here are some 290,000 clones, roughly an eighth observed once, and the top ten hold around 0.016%.

This sequence joins TRBV29-1 and TRBJ2-5; a possible D gene is TRBD1 (6 bases). Sequences were obtained from naive CD4+ T cells from blood. This clonotype was obtained from a man under 40 with type 1 diabetes. The CDR3 region is CSVDRGRQETQYF. The CDR3 DNA follows: TGCAGCGTTGACAGGGGTCGGCAAGAGACCCAGTACTTC.